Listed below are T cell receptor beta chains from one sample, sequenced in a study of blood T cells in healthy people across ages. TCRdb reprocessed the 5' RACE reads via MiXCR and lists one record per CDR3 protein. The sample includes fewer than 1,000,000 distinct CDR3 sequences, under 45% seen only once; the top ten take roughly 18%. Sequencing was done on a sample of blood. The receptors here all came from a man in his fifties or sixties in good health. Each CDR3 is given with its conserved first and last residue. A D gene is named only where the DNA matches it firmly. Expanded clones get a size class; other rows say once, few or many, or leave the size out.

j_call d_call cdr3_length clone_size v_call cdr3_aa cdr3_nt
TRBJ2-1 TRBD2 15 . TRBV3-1 CASSPGTRGRGEQFF TGTGCCAGCAGCCCCGGGACTAGAGGACGCGGTGAGCAGTTCTTC
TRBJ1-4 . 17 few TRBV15 CATSREGVQGGDEKLFF TGTGCCACCAGCAGAGAGGGAGTACAGGGAGGGGACGAAAAACTGTTTTTT
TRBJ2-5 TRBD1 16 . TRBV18 CASSPRLGQGQETQYF TGTGCCAGCTCACCACGTCTAGGACAGGGTCAAGAGACCCAGTACTTC
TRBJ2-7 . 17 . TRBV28 CASSSPGRRDPYNEQYF TGTGCCAGCAGTTCCCCGGGTCGTAGGGATCCATACAATGAGCAGTACTTC
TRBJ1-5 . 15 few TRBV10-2 CASSDVGHSNQPQHF TGCGCCAGCAGTGATGTGGGACATAGCAATCAGCCCCAGCATTTT
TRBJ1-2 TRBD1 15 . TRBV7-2 CASSPGQARGGGYTF TGTGCCAGCAGCCCGGGACAGGCGAGGGGGGGTGGCTACACCTTC
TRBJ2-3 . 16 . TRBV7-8 CASSFTQGNVPSTQYF TGTGCCAGCAGCTTCACACAGGGAAACGTCCCCTCGACGCAGTATTTT
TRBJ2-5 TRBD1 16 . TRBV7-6 CASSLMGQGARETQYF TGTGCCAGCAGCTTGATGGGTCAGGGGGCGAGAGAGACCCAGTACTTC
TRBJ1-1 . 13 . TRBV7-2 CASSFDWSTEAFF TGTGCCAGCAGCTTCGACTGGAGCACTGAAGCTTTCTTT
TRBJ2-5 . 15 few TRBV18 CASSEEPPDGETQYF TGTGCCAGCTCAGAGGAGCCCCCGGATGGGGAGACCCAGTACTTC
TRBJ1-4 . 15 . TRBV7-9 CASHKRGATNEKLFF TGTGCCAGCCACAAGAGGGGGGCTACTAATGAAAAACTGTTTTTT
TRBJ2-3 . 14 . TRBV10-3 CAISAGTSTDTQYF TGTGCCATCAGTGCAGGGACTAGCACAGATACGCAGTATTTT
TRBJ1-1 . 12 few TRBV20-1 CSAKQGGTEAFF TGCAGTGCAAAGCAGGGTGGCACTGAAGCTTTCTTT
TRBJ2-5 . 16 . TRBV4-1 CASSQSVLREQETQYF TGCGCCAGCAGCCAATCGGTATTGCGTGAACAAGAGACCCAGTACTTC
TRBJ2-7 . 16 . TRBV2 CASSEAHRSRANEQYF TGTGCCAGCAGTGAAGCTCACAGGAGCAGGGCCAACGAGCAGTACTTC
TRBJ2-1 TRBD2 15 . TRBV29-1 CSVGGTSGSYNEQFF TGCAGCGTTGGGGGGACTAGCGGGAGCTACAATGAGCAGTTCTTC
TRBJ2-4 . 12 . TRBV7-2 CASSLALSIQYF TGTGCCAGCAGCTTAGCGCTAAGCATTCAGTACTTC
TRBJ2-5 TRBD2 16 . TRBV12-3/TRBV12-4 CASSSRLAGGLETQYF TGTGCCAGCAGTTCCCGACTGGCGGGGGGGTTAGAGACCCAGTACTTC
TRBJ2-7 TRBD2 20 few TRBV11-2 CASSLDSLLAGGRPYYEQYF TGTGCCAGCAGCTTAGATTCCCTACTAGCGGGGGGCCGCCCTTACTACGAGCAGTACTTC
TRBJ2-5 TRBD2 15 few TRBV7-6 CASSLGAGIQETQYF TGTGCCAGCAGCCTTGGAGCGGGGATACAAGAGACCCAGTACTTC
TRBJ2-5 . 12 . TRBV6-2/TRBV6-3 CASSYSIGTQYF TGTGCCAGCAGTTACTCGATAGGGACCCAGTACTTC
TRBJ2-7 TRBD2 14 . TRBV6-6 CASRSGTSTYEQYF TGTGCCAGCAGATCCGGGACTAGTACCTACGAGCAGTACTTC
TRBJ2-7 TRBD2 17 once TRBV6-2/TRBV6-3 CASSYSSGGVRFYEQYF TGTGCCAGCAGTTACTCCTCGGGAGGAGTCAGATTCTACGAGCAGTACTTC
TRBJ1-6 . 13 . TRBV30 CALAPGLNSPLHF TGTGCCCTTGCGCCGGGCCTTAATTCACCCCTCCACTTT
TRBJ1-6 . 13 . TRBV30 CAWSQGPNSPLHF TGTGCCTGGAGTCAGGGGCCGAATTCACCCCTCCACTTT
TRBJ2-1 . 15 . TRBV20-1 CSAALAGQGHNEQFF TGCAGTGCTGCATTAGCAGGACAAGGGCACAATGAGCAGTTCTTC
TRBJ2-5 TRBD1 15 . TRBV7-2 CASSLGRSGQGVVYF TGTGCCAGCAGCTTAGGGCGCTCGGGACAGGGGGTGGTGTACTTC
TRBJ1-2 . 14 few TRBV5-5 CASSLRGDEYGYTF TGTGCTAGCAGCCTCCGGGGGGATGAGTATGGCTACACCTTC
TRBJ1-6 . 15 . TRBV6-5 CASSYSSIGHSPLHF TGTGCCAGCAGTTATTCCTCCATAGGGCATTCACCCCTCCACTTT
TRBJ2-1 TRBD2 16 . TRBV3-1 CASSQETGLAYNEQFF TGTGCCAGCAGCCAAGAAACCGGACTAGCCTACAATGAGCAGTTCTTC
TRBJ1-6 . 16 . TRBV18 CASSRTESSYNSPLHF TGTGCCAGCTCACGAACGGAGAGCTCCTATAATTCACCCCTCCACTTT
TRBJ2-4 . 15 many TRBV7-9 CASSTVQGFKNIQYF TGTGCCAGCAGCACTGTACAGGGTTTCAAAAACATTCAGTACTTC
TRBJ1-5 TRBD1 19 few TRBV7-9 CAHIRRTSGTGDSNQPQHF TGTGCGCATATCCGACGGACATCCGGGACAGGCGATAGCAATCAGCCCCAGCATTTT
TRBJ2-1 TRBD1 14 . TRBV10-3 CAISEGGGAVEQFF TGTGCCATCAGTGAAGGGGGCGGAGCAGTTGAGCAGTTCTTC
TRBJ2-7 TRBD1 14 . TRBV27 CASSRDSGGYEQYF TGTGCCAGCAGCCGGGACAGCGGCGGCTACGAGCAGTACTTC
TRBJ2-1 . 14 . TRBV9 CASSVGGRDNEQFF TGTGCCAGCAGCGTAGGAGGCAGGGACAATGAGCAGTTCTTC
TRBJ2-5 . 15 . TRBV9 CASSVLGTLGETQYF TGTGCCAGCAGCGTACTGGGGACTCTAGGCGAGACCCAGTACTTC
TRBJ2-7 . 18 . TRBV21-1 CASSKVDWGTGGSYEQYF TGTGCCAGCAGCAAGGTGGATTGGGGGACAGGGGGCTCCTACGAGCAGTACTTC
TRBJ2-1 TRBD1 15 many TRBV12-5 CASGFWQGASNEQFF TGTGCTAGTGGTTTCTGGCAGGGGGCTTCCAATGAGCAGTTCTTC
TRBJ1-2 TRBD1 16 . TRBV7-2 CASSSPDRAPNYGYTF TGTGCCAGCAGCTCCCCCGACAGGGCCCCTAACTATGGCTACACCTTC
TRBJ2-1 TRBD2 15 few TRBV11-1 CASRGSGGSDNEQFF TGTGCCAGCAGGGGTTCGGGGGGAAGTGACAATGAGCAGTTCTTC
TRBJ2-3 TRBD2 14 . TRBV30 CAFKRGPSTDTQYF TGTGCGTTTAAGCGGGGGCCTAGCACAGATACGCAGTATTTT
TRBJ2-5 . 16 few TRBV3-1 CASSQDGGSYGETQYF TGTGCCAGCAGCCAAGATGGGGGCAGCTACGGAGAGACCCAGTACTTC